The rows below give T cell receptor beta chains drawn from one sample of a study of cytomegalovirus exposure and HLA in healthy donors. This table comes from immunoSEQ multiplex PCR, and its TCRdb copy is limited to in-frame clones, with some not included. The sample shows 100,000 to 130,000 clones, around 76% of them seen only once. Sample: PBMCs. The receptor set was obtained from a man under 40 in good health and CMV-seropositive. Both conserved end residues are part of each CDR3. Each record gives: clone size, D gene, J gene, V gene, CDR3 length, CDR3 DNA, CDR3 protein. D genes are given only for firm matches. Rows may omit the clone size; those that give it use once, few, many or a size class.

-	TRBD1	TRBJ2-1	TRBV10-1	13	TGCGCCAGCAGACAGGGGGACGTTGGTGAGCAGTTCTTC	CASRQGDVGEQFF
-	-	TRBJ2-7	TRBV7-7	15	TGTGCTAGCAGCCAAAACCAGGGGAGGGCCTACGAGCAGTACTTC	CASSQNQGRAYEQYF
-	TRBD1	TRBJ2-3	TRBV7-6	17	TGTGCCAGCAGCCTGGCAGGGGGTCTCTTAGTTTCGGATACGCAGTATTTT	CASSLAGGLLVSDTQYF
once	TRBD2	TRBJ2-7	TRBV2	13	TGTGCCAGCAAACGGGGGGGGCCCTACGAGCAGTACTTC	CASKRGGPYEQYF
-	TRBD1	TRBJ1-1	TRBV9	15	TGTGCCAGCAGCGTGACAGGGGTTGGCGGCACTGAAGCTTTCTTT	CASSVTGVGGTEAFF
-	-	TRBJ2-3	TRBV29-1	12	TGCAGCGTTGGATGGGGCGACGATACGCAGTATTTT	CSVGWGDDTQYF
-	TRBD1	TRBJ2-7	TRBV6-6	15	TGTGCCAGCAGTCACATACAGGGGGCGAGCTACGAGCAGTACTTC	CASSHIQGASYEQYF
-	-	TRBJ2-6	TRBV7-9	16	TGTGCCAGCAGCTTAGACACCACCCCTGGGGCCAACGTCCTGACTTTC	CASSLDTTPGANVLTF
-	TRBD2	TRBJ2-1	TRBV19	14	TGTGCCAGTAGTATGGGGACTAGCGGGAATGAGCAGTTCTTC	CASSMGTSGNEQFF
-	TRBD2	TRBJ2-3	TRBV2	17	TGTGCCAGCAGCGAAATCGCGGGGGGCCTCAGCACAGATACGCAGTATTTT	CASSEIAGGLSTDTQYF
-	-	TRBJ2-7	TRBV7-9	15	TGTGCCAGCAGCCTGGGCGGACTGATAATCTACGAGCAGTACTTC	CASSLGGLIIYEQYF
-	-	TRBJ2-7	TRBV6-5	13	TGTGCCAGCACCTCTTCTGGTTCCTACGAGCAGTACTTC	CASTSSGSYEQYF
-	-	TRBJ1-1	TRBV4-1	14	TGCGCCAGCAGTATCTCTTTAGTAGAGCCTGAAGCTTTCTTT	CASSISLVEPEAFF
-	TRBD1	TRBJ1-1	TRBV5-1	16	TGCGCCAGCAGCTTGGAGGAGACAGGGCCAAACACTGAAGCTTTCTTT	CASSLEETGPNTEAFF
few	TRBD1	TRBJ1-5	TRBV29-1	13	TGCAGCATATGGGACAGGGGGCTTCAGCCCCAGCATTTT	CSIWDRGLQPQHF
-	TRBD1	TRBJ1-5	TRBV6-6	15	TGTGCCAGCAGTTATTTACAGGGGGTCAATCAGCCCCAGCATTTT	CASSYLQGVNQPQHF
once	TRBD2	TRBJ2-1	TRBV5-1	17	TGCGCCAGCAGCCCCAGGGAGCGGGGGGGCGAGCGGGATGAGCAGTTCTTC	CASSPRERGGERDEQFF
-	-	TRBJ2-6	TRBV5-6	16	TGTGCCAGCAGCTTAGAACACAACTCTGGGGCCAACGTCCTGACTTTC	CASSLEHNSGANVLTF
once	-	TRBJ2-2	TRBV7-7	12	TGTGCCAGCGTCGGGTTCACCGGGGAGCTGTTTTTT	CASVGFTGELFF
few	TRBD1	TRBJ1-3	TRBV9	18	TGTGCCATCTCCCGGCTCGGACAGGGGGCTGCCTCTGGAAACACCATATATTTT	CAISRLGQGAASGNTIYF
-	-	TRBJ1-2	TRBV27	12	TGTGCCAGCAGTCCCCAGGGATTTGGCTACACCTTC	CASSPQGFGYTF
-	-	TRBJ1-1	TRBV6-1	11	TGTGCCAGCAGCGAAGCCAGAAAAGCTTTCTTT	CASSEARKAFF
-	-	TRBJ2-7	TRBV6-1	16	TGTGCCAGCAGTGAAGTAACAGCACTGAACTCCTACGAGCAGTACTTC	CASSEVTALNSYEQYF
-	TRBD2	TRBJ2-5	TRBV9	13	TGTGCCAGCAGCGGGACTAGGTGGGAGACCCAGTACTTC	CASSGTRWETQYF
-	-	TRBJ2-5	TRBV5-4	13	TGTGCCAGTACTGGGACTGGCCAAGAGACCCAGTACTTC	CASTGTGQETQYF
-	TRBD2	TRBJ2-3	TRBV27	16	TGTGCCAGCAGCCCGGGAGGACGGGGGGTTGCAGATACGCAGTATTTT	CASSPGGRGVADTQYF
-	-	TRBJ1-2	TRBV27	13	TGTGCCAGCAGTTTATCAGGGGCCTATGGCTACACCTTC	CASSLSGAYGYTF
-	-	TRBJ2-7	TRBV5-6	11	TGTGCCAGCAGCTTGTCTAACGAGCAGTACTTC	CASSLSNEQYF
-	-	TRBJ2-3	TRBV29-1	15	TGCAGCGTTGATTTGCTGCGGGGACGGGGAGATACGCAGTATTTT	CSVDLLRGRGDTQYF
-	-	TRBJ1-2	TRBV19	16	TGTGCCAGTAGTGCTGACAGGCAATCTAATTACTATGGCTACACCTTC	CASSADRQSNYYGYTF
-	TRBD1	TRBJ1-1	TRBV18	18	TGTGCCAGCTCGTTGGGACAGAGACAAAATAATTTAAAGGGGGAAGCTTTCTTT	CASSLGQRQNNLKGEAFF
-	TRBD2	TRBJ2-1	TRBV5-1	14	TGCGCCAGCAGCTTGGGCCGGGGGGGAAATGAGCAGTTCTTC	CASSLGRGGNEQFF
few	TRBD1	TRBJ2-1	TRBV15	12	TGTGCCACCAGTCGACAGGGGGCCGAGCAGTTCTTC	CATSRQGAEQFF
few	TRBD1	TRBJ1-2	TRBV5-1	16	TGCGCCAGCAGCCCGGCTCCGCGACAGGGTCGGTATGGCTACACCTTC	CASSPAPRQGRYGYTF
few	TRBD1	TRBJ2-1	TRBV6-5	15	TGTGCCAGCAGACGAGACAGGGGGCGGTACAATGAGCAGTTCTTC	CASRRDRGRYNEQFF